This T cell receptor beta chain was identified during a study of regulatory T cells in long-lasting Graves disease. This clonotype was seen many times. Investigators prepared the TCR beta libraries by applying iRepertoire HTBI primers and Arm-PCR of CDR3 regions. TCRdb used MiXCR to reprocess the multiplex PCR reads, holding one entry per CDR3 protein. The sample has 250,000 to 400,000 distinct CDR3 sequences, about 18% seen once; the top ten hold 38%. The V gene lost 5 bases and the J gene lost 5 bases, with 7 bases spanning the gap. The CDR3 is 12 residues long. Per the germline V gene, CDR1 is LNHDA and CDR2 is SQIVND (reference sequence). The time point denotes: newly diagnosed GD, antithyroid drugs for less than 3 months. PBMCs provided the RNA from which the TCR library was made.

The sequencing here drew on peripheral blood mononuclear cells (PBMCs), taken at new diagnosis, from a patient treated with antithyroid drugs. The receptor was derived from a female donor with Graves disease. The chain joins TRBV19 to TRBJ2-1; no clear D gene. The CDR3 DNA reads TGTGCCAGTAGTCCTATAAACAATGAGCAGTTCTTC. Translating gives CASSPINNEQFF.